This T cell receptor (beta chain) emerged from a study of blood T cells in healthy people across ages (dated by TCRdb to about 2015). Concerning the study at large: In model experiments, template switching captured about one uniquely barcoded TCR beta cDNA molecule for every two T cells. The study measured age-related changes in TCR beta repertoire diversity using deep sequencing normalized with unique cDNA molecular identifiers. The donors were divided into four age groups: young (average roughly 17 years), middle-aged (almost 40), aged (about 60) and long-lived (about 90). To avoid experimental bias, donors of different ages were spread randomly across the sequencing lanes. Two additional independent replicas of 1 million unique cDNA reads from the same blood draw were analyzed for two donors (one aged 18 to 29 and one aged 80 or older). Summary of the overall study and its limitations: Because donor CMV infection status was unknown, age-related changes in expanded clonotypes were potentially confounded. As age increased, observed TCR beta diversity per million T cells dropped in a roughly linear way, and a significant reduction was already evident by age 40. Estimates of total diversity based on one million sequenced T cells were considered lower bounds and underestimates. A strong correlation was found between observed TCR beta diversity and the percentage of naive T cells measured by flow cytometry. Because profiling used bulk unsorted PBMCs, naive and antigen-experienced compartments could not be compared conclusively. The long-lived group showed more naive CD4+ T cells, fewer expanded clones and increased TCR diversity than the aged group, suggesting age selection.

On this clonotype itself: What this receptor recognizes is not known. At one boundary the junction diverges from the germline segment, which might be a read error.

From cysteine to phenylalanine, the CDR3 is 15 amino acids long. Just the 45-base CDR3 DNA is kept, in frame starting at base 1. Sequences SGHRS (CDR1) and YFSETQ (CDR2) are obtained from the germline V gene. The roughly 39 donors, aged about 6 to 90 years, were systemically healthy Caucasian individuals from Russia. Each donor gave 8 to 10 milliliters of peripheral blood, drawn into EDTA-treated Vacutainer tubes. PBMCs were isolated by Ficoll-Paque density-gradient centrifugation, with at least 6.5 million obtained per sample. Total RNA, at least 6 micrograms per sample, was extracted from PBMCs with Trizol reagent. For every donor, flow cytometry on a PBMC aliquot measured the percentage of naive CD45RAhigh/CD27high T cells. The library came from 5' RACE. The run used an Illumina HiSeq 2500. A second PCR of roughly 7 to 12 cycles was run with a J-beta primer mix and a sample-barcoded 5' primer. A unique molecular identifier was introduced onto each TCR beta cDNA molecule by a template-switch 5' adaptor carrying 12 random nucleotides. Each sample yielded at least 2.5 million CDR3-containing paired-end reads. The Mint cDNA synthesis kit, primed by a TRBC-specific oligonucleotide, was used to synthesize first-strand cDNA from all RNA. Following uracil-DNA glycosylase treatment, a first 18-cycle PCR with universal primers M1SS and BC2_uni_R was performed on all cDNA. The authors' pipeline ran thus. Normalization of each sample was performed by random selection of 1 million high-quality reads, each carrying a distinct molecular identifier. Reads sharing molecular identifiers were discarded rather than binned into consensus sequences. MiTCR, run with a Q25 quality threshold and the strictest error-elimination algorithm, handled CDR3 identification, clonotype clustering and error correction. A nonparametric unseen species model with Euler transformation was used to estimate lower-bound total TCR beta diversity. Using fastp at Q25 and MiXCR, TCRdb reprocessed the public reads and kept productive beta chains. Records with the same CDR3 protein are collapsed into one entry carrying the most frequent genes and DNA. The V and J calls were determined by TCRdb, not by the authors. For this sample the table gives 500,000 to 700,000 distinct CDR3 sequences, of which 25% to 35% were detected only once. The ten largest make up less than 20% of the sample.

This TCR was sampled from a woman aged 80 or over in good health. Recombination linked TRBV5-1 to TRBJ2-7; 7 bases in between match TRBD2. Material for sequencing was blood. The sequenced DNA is TGTGCCAGCAGCCCGGGGGGAGTGCAGGGCTACGAGCAGTACTTC. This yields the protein CASSPGGVQGYEQYF.